The entry below describes one T cell receptor beta chain. What it binds is not known. The sample originates from a study of identifying expanded T cells in peripheral blood. Profiled with immunoSEQ multiplex PCR; TCRdb holds only in-frame clones, not every one. The sample lists about 76,000 clones, roughly 86% occurring once. V shed 5 bases, J shed 7 bases, and the junction held 2 bases outside the gene matches. Looked up from germline, CDR1 is MNHNY and CDR2 is SVGAGI (reference sequence). The CDR3 extends over 13 amino acids. Findings of the study overall: Roughly two-week clone count variance significantly increased as total template count grew.

Collection occurred without any documented infections or immune events in donors. This chain uses TRBV6-6 with TRBJ2-2; TRBD1 matches at 9 bases. The specimen sequenced was blood. This TCR came from a person aged 18 to 75 in good health. In DNA form, the CDR3 reads TGTGCCAGCAGTCGACAGGGGGACGGGGAGCTGTTTTTT. Translated, it gives CASSRQGDGELFF.